These 14 T cell receptor beta chains came from one sample sequenced in a study of shared clonotypes between healthy human individuals (dated by TCRdb to between 2020 and 2021). Library preparation used the immunoSEQ multiplex PCR assay. Not all clones reach the TCRdb copy of this immuneACCESS table, which keeps in-frame sequences only. Checked studies attribute under half of the gap to unresolved V genes and leave the rest unexplained. The sample profile shows about 2.4 million clones; 90% to 95% of them were found once. Clones ranked in the top ten supply 0.36% of the sample. What was sequenced was naive CD4+ T cells from PBMCs. According to the study, the label for this sample's cell subset or site signals: CD45RA+ positively selected. All receptors come from a man aged 18-30 years in good health. Some clones in this sample may be carry-over from other donors' samples.

The chain uses TRBV5-1 and TRBJ2-5, with 7 bases lining up with TRBD2. The CDR3 is 13 residues long. The germline V gene encodes CDR1 SGHRS and CDR2 YFSETQ. Trimming took 6 bases from V and 3 from J; bases not matched to a gene: 5. CDR3 bases: TGCGCCAGCAACCCTAGCGGCAAAGAGACCCAGTACTTC. It translates to CASNPSGKETQYF. Filled out from reference TRBV5-1 and TRBJ2-5, the complete variable domain reads KAGVTQTPRYLIKTRGQQVTLSCSPISGHRSVSWYQQTPGQGLQFLFEYFSETQRNKGNFPGRFSGRQFSNSRSEMNVSTLELGDSALYLCASNPSGKETQYFGPGTRLLVL.

This rearrangement joins TRBV15 to TRBJ1-4; D remains ambiguous. This CDR3 region has 15 residues. Trimming removed 3 bases from V and 1 base from J, with 9 bases in between. From germline, CDR1 is LNHNV and CDR2 YYDKDF (reference sequence). The CDR3 loop reads CATSRFRETNEKLFF. Written as DNA, the CDR3 is TGTGCCACCAGCAGGTTCAGAGAAACTAATGAAAAACTGTTTTTT.

This clone was counted once. The rearrangement links TRBV15 to TRBJ2-5; possible D gene TRBD2, 5 bases. Per germline, CDR1 LNHNV and CDR2 YYDKDF (reference sequence). The CDR3 consists of 14 residues. Trimming left V 1 base short and J 5 bases short, with 11 bases between. CDR3 DNA sequence: TGTGCCACCAGCAGAGGGCGGGCGAGGGAGACCCAGTACTTC. Its translation is CATSRGRARETQYF.

The chain is built from TRBV28 and TRBJ2-5; possible D gene TRBD2, 5 bases. The V gene's germline CDR1 is MDHEN and CDR2 SYDVKM. Trimming shortened V by 4 bases and J by 0 bases, and 9 bases separated the two germline ends. CDR3 length equals 14 residues. The CDR3 DNA sequence: TGTGCCAGCAGTTACAACGGGAACCAAGAGACCCAGTACTTC. This codes for CASSYNGNQETQYF.

This sequence joins TRBV6-1 and TRBJ1-5, with D unclear. In germline, CDR1 is MNHNS, CDR2 SASEGT. This CDR3 is built from 14 residues. V lost 0 bases, J lost 5 bases, and 8 bases lay in between. The CDR3 nucleotides are TGTGCCAGCAGTGAAGCGTGGAAAGATCAGCCCCAGCATTTT. It yields the protein CASSEAWKDQPQHF.

Concerning this clone itself: At the DNA level, this CDR3 is encoded by other sequences in the same sample as well. The chain is built from TRBV30 and TRBJ1-2; no definite D call. The CDR3 runs 13 residues. The germline gives CDR1 GTSNPN, CDR2 SVGIG (reference sequence). V dropped 1 base and J dropped 0 bases, with 6 bases sitting between them. The CDR3 region has the DNA TGTGCCTGGAGTGCCGGCGCTAACTATGGCTACACCTTC. This gives the protein CAWSAGANYGYTF.

V is TRBV30 and J is TRBJ1-4; 11 bases match TRBD1. Germline lookup yields CDR1 GTSNPN and CDR2 SVGIG (reference sequence). The V gene end was trimmed by 4 bases and the J gene end by 6 bases; junction bases not matched to a gene: 7. This CDR3 is built from 15 residues. The CDR3 DNA reads as TGTGCCTGGAAACCGGGACAGGGGGATTATGAAAAACTGTTTTTT. It is translated as CAWKPGQGDYEKLFF.

The chain is built from TRBV9 and TRBJ2-7; 8 bases align to TRBD1. Per germline, CDR1 SGDLS and CDR2 YYNGEE. The junction had 10 bases not matched to a gene; V was cut back by 0 bases and J by 5 bases. The CDR3 is 16 amino acids. The CDR3 is CASSVGGGTGTHEQYF. The CDR3 region has the DNA TGTGCCAGCAGCGTAGGGGGTGGGACAGGTACCCACGAGCAGTACTTC.

The V and J genes are TRBV19 and TRBJ2-2, with D uncertain. Trimming took off 4 bases at V and 0 bases at J, with 12 bases between the two ends. Germline values: CDR1 LNHDA, CDR2 SQIVND (reference sequence). The CDR3 covers 16 residues. CDR3 residues: CASSRAPRTNTGELFF. DNA for the CDR3: TGTGCCAGTAGTAGGGCCCCCCGTACGAACACCGGGGAGCTGTTTTTT.

The gene calls are TRBV9 and TRBJ1-4, with a possible D match to TRBD1 (6 bases). The CDR3 contains 15 residues. Trimming pared 1 base from V and 7 bases from J, leaving 14 bases between. Germline loops: CDR1 SGDLS, CDR2 YYNGEE. The CDR3 nucleotides read TGTGCCAGCAGCGTATCCCCGGGGGCGGGTGAAAAACTGTTTTTT. It specifies CASSVSPGAGEKLFF.

The chain couples TRBV5-4 to TRBJ2-3; no clear D. The CDR3 has 14 amino acids. V gave up 0 bases and J gave up 5 bases, with 10 bases separating them. Germline V gives CDR1 SGHNT, CDR2 YYREEE (reference sequence). CDR3 amino acids: CASSLVDFQDTQYF. For the CDR3, the DNA is TGTGCCAGCAGCTTGGTAGATTTCCAAGATACGCAGTATTTT.

V is TRBV7-2 and J is TRBJ2-7, with 10 bases identical to TRBD2. CDR1 and CDR2 (germline): SGHTA, FQGNSA. The CDR3 length is 16 residues. J was trimmed by 3 bases and V by 0 bases; bases with no gene match: 5. The CDR3 DNA reads TGTGCCAGCAGCTTAGCTTATTCTAGCGGGAGCTACGAGCAGTACTTC. Protein: CASSLAYSSGSYEQYF.

The CDR3 spells CASSSTGQGQDTQYF. The CDR3 DNA reads TGCGCCAGCAGCTCAACGGGGCAGGGTCAAGATACGCAGTATTTT. The rearrangement uses TRBV5-1 and TRBJ2-3; D tentatively fits TRBD1 or TRBD2 (5 bases each). V was pared by 3 bases and J by 5 bases, with 16 bases between. Germline CDR1 SGHRS, CDR2 YFSETQ. The CDR3 covers 15 residues. The whole variable domain, filled in from reference TRBV5-1 and TRBJ2-3, reads KAGVTQTPRYLIKTRGQQVTLSCSPISGHRSVSWYQQTPGQGLQFLFEYFSETQRNKGNFPGRFSGRQFSNSRSEMNVSTLELGDSALYLCASSSTGQGQDTQYFGPGTRLTVL.

The genes are TRBV7-3 and TRBJ2-3; no clear D gene. V gave up 1 base and J gave up 10 bases, with 15 bases separating them. CDR1 is SGHTA, CDR2 FQGTGA, per germline. The CDR3 covers 14 residues. The CDR3 sequence is CASSLMATSGAQYF. DNA of the CDR3: TGTGCCAGCAGCTTAATGGCTACATCGGGCGCGCAGTATTTT.